This T cell receptor beta chain was found in a study of blood T cells in healthy people across ages. A J-beta primer mix and a sample-barcoded 5' primer were used in a second PCR of about 7 to 11 cycles. TCRdb redid the calling of the 5' RACE reads with MiXCR, one entry per CDR3 protein. The top ten clones hold roughly 10% of a sample with more than 750,000 distinct CDR3 sequences, about 28% of them seen once. Germline-derived CDR1 and CDR2 are SGHTA and FQGNSA. The CDR3 has 14 residues. The V end lost 7 bases, the J end lost 4 bases, and 17 bases lay between the germline ends. These data were also filed under a second study, of T cells of mothers and their children. That source notes: For each mother, over 9.5 million TCR beta CDR3 reads were obtained, and for each child, around 3 million. Pairs that are related and pairs that are unrelated have TCR recombination output shaped similarly by thymic selection. Persistent microchimeric T cell clones were not found at ~100 per million sensitivity.

The receptor comes from a woman in her 40s in good health. Sequencing was done on a sample of blood. The chain uses TRBV7-2 and TRBJ2-7, with unresolved D. CDR3 in amino acids: CASTSRRSQYEQYF. The CDR3, as DNA: TGTGCCAGCACCTCAAGGCGTTCTCAGTACGAGCAGTACTTC.